This passage covers 8 T cell receptor beta chains from one sample sequenced in a study of read filtering for tumor transcriptome and immune sequencing (dated by TCRdb to the early 2020s). The run used an Illumina HiSeq 4000. TCR libraries were built from roughly 370 ng RNA with the Immunoverse kit, using molecular barcoded adaptors covering alpha/delta and beta/gamma chains. TCRdb cleaned the public reads at Q25 with fastp, built clones with MiXCR and kept in-frame beta chains. For every CDR3 protein sequence, its rows merge into one entry that carries the most common genes and DNA. For this sample there are approximately 62,000 distinct CDR3 sequences; around 19% appear just once. About a tenth of the sample comes from the top ten. The sequenced material came from a population of CD138-negative cells sorted from bone marrow. In light of the paper, this sample's cell subset or site label describes: bone marrow mononuclear cells depleted of CD138+ plasma/myeloma cells by negative magnetic selection. The receptors were sampled from a donor aged 40 or older with multiple myeloma.

Turning to this clonotype: The junction does not match germline at one end; this may be a read error. This rearrangement joins TRBV7-9 to TRBJ2-1, with TRBD2 matching over 10 bases. Germline V lookup: CDR1 SEHNR, CDR2 FQNEAQ (reference sequence). CDR3 length: 15 residues. The CDR3 DNA is TGTTCAAGCAGCCAGAGACTAGCGGGTTCCAATGAACAGTTCTTC. Translating gives CSSSQRLAGSNEQFF.

Worth noting for this clonotype: A single base separates this from a much larger clone, so it may be a read error. The V and J genes are TRBV20-1 and TRBJ1-1, with D perhaps matching TRBD1 (5 bases). The germline gives CDR1 DFQATT, CDR2 SNEGSKA (reference sequence). The CDR3 contains 14 residues. V was clipped by 1 base and J by 6 bases, with 15 bases between them. The CDR3 DNA follows: TGCAGTGCTAGAGGCCGAAACGGGGACGCTGAAGCTTTCTTT. Translation: CSARGRNGDAEAFF.

A note on this clonotype: Possible read error: a much larger clone is one base away. This chain joins TRBV15 and TRBJ2-1; 7 bases are shared with TRBD2. This CDR3 has 15 residues. Germline V lookup: CDR1 LNHNV, CDR2 YYDKDF (reference sequence). Trimming took 1 base from V and 7 from J; bases not matched to a gene: 7. The CDR3 reads CATSRALVGGNEQFF. CDR3 nucleotides: TGTGCCACCAGCAGAGCACTAGTGGGAGGGAATGAGCAGTTCTTC.

V usage is TRBV4-1 and J usage is TRBJ2-5; 9 bases are shared with TRBD2. From germline, CDR1 is MGHRA and CDR2 YSYEKL. The CDR3 length is 20 residues. V shed 2 bases, J shed 5 bases, and the junction held 21 bases outside the gene matches. CDR3 protein: CASSQPSGACSGSVKETQYF. DNA of the CDR3: TGCGCCAGCAGCCAACCCTCGGGGGCCTGTAGCGGGAGTGTAAAGGAGACCCAGTACTTC.

This clonotype was seen at least ten times. This chain connects TRBV7-8 to TRBJ2-7; D unclear. Germline V gives CDR1 SGHVS, CDR2 FQNEAQ. This CDR3 region has 15 residues. Trimming took 5 bases from V and 0 from J, leaving 14 bases between them. The CDR3 sequence is CASSRFRYRSYEQYF. The CDR3 region has the DNA TGTGCCAGCAGCCGTTTCAGGTACCGCTCCTACGAGCAGTACTTC.

This clonotype was found many times. The chain uses TRBV19 and TRBJ2-1, with 9 bases lining up with TRBD1. The CDR3 runs 16 residues. From germline, CDR1 is LNHDA and CDR2 SQIVND (reference sequence). Trimming at V came to 4 bases and at J to 7 bases, leaving 11 bases not matched to a gene. The CDR3 coding sequence is TGTGCCAGTAGTAAAGCCGGGACAGGGTTTTTGAATGAGCAGTTCTTC. This encodes CASSKAGTGFLNEQFF.

The sample holds many counts of this clonotype. This chain links TRBV7-8 with TRBJ2-7; 12 bases agree with TRBD2. CDR1 and CDR2 from the germline V gene are SGHVS and FQNEAQ. This CDR3 comprises 16 residues. The V segment lost 1 base and the J segment 1 base; nucleotides outside the gene matches: 2. The DNA of the CDR3 is TGTGCCAGCAGCTTAGGGCTAGCGGGAGGGTCCTACGAGCAGTACTTC. Its protein is CASSLGLAGGSYEQYF.

This clonotype has ten or more counts. The chain links TRBV10-3 to TRBJ2-7, with 12 bases that match TRBD1. V shed 4 bases and J 4 bases; nucleotides not matched to a gene: 17. Germline V gene sequence: CDR1 ENHRY, CDR2 SYGVKD. The CDR3 totals 19 residues. The CDR3 sequence is CAISGAGTGGRGRGYEQYF. In DNA form, the CDR3 reads TGTGCCATCAGTGGGGCCGGGACAGGGGGCCGTGGTCGAGGATACGAGCAGTACTTC.